This T cell receptor (beta chain) was captured in a study of radiation and T cells in renal cell carcinoma. The data were produced by immunoSEQ multiplex PCR, yet TCRdb's version contains in-frame clones alone and is incomplete. The table lists about 78,000 clones, 80% to 90% of them singletons. The CDR3 is made up of 14 amino acids. The ends were cut back, 0 bases at V and 1 base at J, with 7 bases in the middle. Germline V gives CDR1 SGHRS, CDR2 YFSETQ. Sample time point: blood 4 weeks post-SBRT, at nephrectomy. Noted treatment: 15 Gy SBRT to primary tumor, nephrectomy 4 weeks later. Clear cell pathology was present in this patient's renal cell carcinoma.

The sample consisted of blood, taken from a patient whose treatment included radiotherapy and nephrectomy. V gene TRBV5-1 combines with J gene TRBJ1-1; D unresolved. The origin of this receptor is a woman between 65 and 79 years old with renal cell carcinoma. This CDR3 reads CASSLAHRNTEAFF. The CDR3 DNA follows: TGCGCCAGCAGCTTGGCCCACAGGAACACTGAAGCTTTCTTT. The whole variable domain, remainder taken from reference TRBV5-1 and TRBJ1-1, is KAGVTQTPRYLIKTRGQQVTLSCSPISGHRSVSWYQQTPGQGLQFLFEYFSETQRNKGNFPGRFSGRQFSNSRSEMNVSTLELGDSALYLCASSLAHRNTEAFFGQGTRLTVV.